This T cell receptor beta chain was sequenced during a study of T cells in tuberculosis. Study summary: CD1B tetramers identified T cells specific for mycobacterial lipid GMM.

Cells were sorted from thawed PBMC rested overnight and stained with GMM-loaded CD1B tetramer, viability dye and anti-CD3. The lipid loaded on the CD1B tetramers was C32 glucose monomycolate from Rhodococcus equi. Before cryopreservation, the sorted PBMC lost their CD14-expressing monocytes. Study-level results: Low-affinity CD1B-GMM tetramer-binding T cells may have been missed.

No alpha-beta pairing information exists for these sequences. Sequencing was performed with immunoSEQ multiplex PCR; in TCRdb, only in-frame clones are kept and a portion is missing. The profile shows 85,000 to 100,000 clones, under 95% of them singletons. The CDR3 consists of 14 residues. Germline assignment: CDR1 SNHLY and CDR2 FYNNEI. With V trimmed by 6 bases and J by 4 bases, 5 bases remained unmatched. This sequence joins TRBV2 and TRBJ2-5; 10 positions match TRBD1. Sequencing used CD1b-GMM tetramer-negative cells sorted from PBMCs. The sequence came from an adult woman with latent tuberculosis. The CDR3 nucleotides read TGTGCCAGCAGCGGACAGGGGGAGCGAGAGACCCAGTACTTC. Its translation: CASSGQGERETQYF.